This TCR beta chain was sequenced for a study of T cells after yellow fever vaccination. About the research overall: Researchers used SMART-Seq v4 Ultra Low Input to prepare fractions that had low cell numbers.

Points from the study as a whole: Overlap between CD4 and CD8 compartments was detected for a small share of clonotypes.

V lost 3 bases and J lost 1; bases outside the gene matches: 2. The CDR3 length is 13 residues. Germline CDR1 and CDR2: DFQATT and SNEGSKA (reference sequence). Researchers made TCR cDNA using 5'RACE template switching, and this step added a universal primer site and UMIs. TCRdb re-called the 5' RACE reads with MiXCR, one entry per CDR3 protein. This sample has a few hundred thousand distinct CDR3 sequences, with around 21% found just once. This clonotype came up a few times. Its specificity is not known. The specimen comprised PBMCs, sampled 15 days after the yellow fever booster vaccination. The V and J genes are TRBV20-1 and TRBJ2-5; 7 bases fit TRBD1. The TCR comes from a man aged 30 to 39 who received the YFV17D yellow fever vaccine. CDR3 amino acids: CSASRDSQETQYF. CDR3 in DNA: TGCAGTGCTAGCAGGGACAGCCAAGAGACCCAGTACTTC.